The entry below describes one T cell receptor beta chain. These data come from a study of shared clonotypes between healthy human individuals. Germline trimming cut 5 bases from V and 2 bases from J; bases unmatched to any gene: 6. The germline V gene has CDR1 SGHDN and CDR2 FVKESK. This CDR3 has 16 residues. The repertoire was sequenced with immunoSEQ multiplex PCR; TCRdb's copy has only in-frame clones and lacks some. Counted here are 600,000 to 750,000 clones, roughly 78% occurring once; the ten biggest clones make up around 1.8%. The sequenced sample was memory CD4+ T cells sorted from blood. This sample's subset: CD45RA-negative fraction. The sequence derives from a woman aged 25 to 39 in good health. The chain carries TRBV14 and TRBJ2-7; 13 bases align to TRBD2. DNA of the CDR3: TGTGCCAGCAGCTACTGGACTAGCGGGAGCCCCTACGAGCAGTACTTC. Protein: CASSYWTSGSPYEQYF.